These 26 T cell receptor beta chains were all obtained from the same sample, sequenced in a study of T-cell reconstitution after alpha-beta-depleted transplantation in children. Library preparation (for TCRbeta) was performed with unique molecular identifiers. TCRdb reprocessed the PCR reads via MiXCR and lists one record per CDR3 protein. The profile shows about 98,000 distinct CDR3 sequences, around 22% of them singletons. This specimen consisted of PBMCs, obtained before TCRalphabeta/CD19-depleted stem cell transplant. The receptors derive from a boy aged 2 to 9 with acute lymphoblastic leukemia, due to receive a stem cell transplant.

V usage is TRBV10-3 and J usage is TRBJ1-1; D gene uncertain. V lost 5 bases and J lost 3, with 10 bases in between. The CDR3 contains 13 residues. Germline assignment: CDR1 ENHRY and CDR2 SYGVKD. CDR3 residues: CAISTRPDTEAFF. CDR3 nucleotide sequence: TGTGCCATCAGTACAAGGCCGGACACTGAAGCTTTCTTT.

In its sample, this clonotype was seen a few times. The CDR3 protein is CASSWDRGNSPLHF. CDR3 nucleotide sequence: TGTGCCAGCAGTTGGGACAGGGGGAATTCACCCCTCCACTTT. The chain links TRBV12-3 or TRBV12-4 to TRBJ1-6, with 11 nucleotides matching TRBD1. The CDR3 runs 14 residues. Trimming removed 4 bases from V and 7 bases from J; junction bases left unmatched: 0.

This clonotype came up a few times. The chain uses TRBV7-9 and TRBJ2-5; a possible D gene is TRBD1 (5 bases). Trimming stripped 0 bases from V and 4 bases from J, with 6 bases between. In germline, CDR1 is SEHNR, CDR2 FQNEAQ (reference sequence). This CDR3 has 13 amino acids. The CDR3 protein is CASSLARAETQYF. The CDR3 nucleotides are TGTGCCAGCAGCTTAGCCAGGGCAGAGACCCAGTACTTC.

V usage is TRBV19 and J usage is TRBJ1-5; D gene ambiguous. Germline CDR1 and CDR2: LNHDA and SQIVND (reference sequence). The CDR3 extends over 16 amino acids. The V end lost 7 bases, the J end lost 1 base, and 17 bases lay between the germline ends. The CDR3 is CASKDIPGMSNQPQHF. The CDR3 DNA sequence: TGTGCCAGTAAGGATATTCCGGGGATGAGCAATCAGCCCCAGCATTTT.

This clonotype appeared many times. This chain joins TRBV15 and TRBJ1-3; D might be TRBD1 (6 bases). The CDR3 is made up of 17 amino acids. From germline, CDR1 is LNHNV and CDR2 YYDKDF (reference sequence). V lost 0 bases and J lost 4, with 16 bases in between. The CDR3 DNA is TGTGCCACCAGCAGAGATCAGGCCCAGGGGTCGGGAAACACCATATATTTT. Encoded protein: CATSRDQAQGSGNTIYF.

The chain combines TRBV3-1 with TRBJ2-7; D is uncertain. This CDR3 spans 13 amino acids. The V gene lost 4 bases and the J gene lost 2 bases, with 9 bases spanning the gap. The germline V gene encodes CDR1 LGHDT and CDR2 YNNKEL (reference sequence). The CDR3 sequence is CASSLSEAYEQYF. DNA of the CDR3: TGTGCCAGCAGCCTATCCGAGGCCTACGAGCAGTACTTC.

This clonotype was seen more than once but under ten times. The chain joins TRBV7-6 to TRBJ2-1, with D perhaps matching TRBD1 or TRBD2 (6 bases each). The germline gives CDR1 SGHVS, CDR2 FNYEAQ. V was cut by 0 bases and J by 7 bases, with 13 bases left in between. This CDR3 is 15 amino acids long. CDR3 bases: TGTGCCAGCAGCTTAGCGGGGGGCCATGGGAATGAGCAGTTCTTC. Translated, it gives CASSLAGGHGNEQFF.

The chain employs TRBV6-5 and TRBJ2-1, with D possibly called TRBD1 or TRBD2 (5 bases each). Deletions cut 2 bases from V and 6 bases from J, with 11 bases between. Germline V CDR1 and CDR2: MNHEY, SVGAGI. The CDR3 is made up of 14 amino acids. CDR3 DNA: TGTGCCAGCAGTTACGGGGGTAGAAGCAATGAGCAGTTCTTC. Protein product: CASSYGGRSNEQFF.

This clonotype was observed at least ten times. The chain joins TRBV30 to TRBJ1-1; D remains unclear. Germline-derived CDR1 and CDR2 are GTSNPN and SVGIG (reference sequence). The CDR3 contains 11 residues. V was shortened by 2 bases and J by 5 bases, with 6 bases between the two germline ends. CDR3 sequence reads: CAWSRQTEAFF. The CDR3 DNA reads as TGTGCCTGGAGTAGGCAAACTGAAGCTTTCTTT.

This chain links TRBV29-1 with TRBJ2-5, with D unclear. The CDR3 runs 11 residues. The ends were cut back, 6 bases at V and 5 bases at J, with 10 bases in the middle. CDR1 is SQVTM, CDR2 ANQGSEA, per germline. CDR3 loop: CSVGRSETQYF. CDR3 DNA sequence: TGCAGCGTAGGACGATCCGAGACCCAGTACTTC.

The chain recombines TRBV29-1 with TRBJ2-1; D is ambiguous. CDR3 size: 13 residues. From germline, CDR1 is SQVTM and CDR2 ANQGSEA. Trimming removed 4 bases from V and 4 bases from J, with 11 bases in between. The CDR3 sequence is CSVGVTQYNEQFF. The CDR3 nucleotides read TGCAGCGTTGGGGTGACACAATACAATGAGCAGTTCTTC.

This clonotype has only a few counts. The chain links TRBV7-9 to TRBJ2-1; D is ambiguous. CDR3 length equals 14 residues. Germline V CDR1 and CDR2: SEHNR, FQNEAQ (reference sequence). V was trimmed by 1 base and J by 11 bases, leaving 15 bases between them. CDR3 sequence (DNA): TGTGCCAGCAGCTTAGACGTGGGTAAGGTCAAGCAGTTCTTC. Translated, it gives CASSLDVGKVKQFF.

This clonotype was counted between two and nine times. The J gene is TRBJ2-2, the V gene TRBV7-9; D uncertain. The V end was cut by 1 base, the J end by 6 bases, with 9 bases between. Germline V gives CDR1 SEHNR, CDR2 FQNEAQ (reference sequence). The CDR3 totals 14 residues. CDR3 DNA: TGTGCCAGCAGCTTAGTCCGTGGGGCCGGGGAGCTGTTTTTT. This codes for CASSLVRGAGELFF. The variable domain in full, completed from reference TRBV7-9 and TRBJ2-2, reads DTGVSQNPRHKITKRGQNVTFRCDPISEHNRLYWYRQTLGQGPEFLTYFQNEAQLEKSRLLSDRFSAERPKGSFSTLEIQRTEQGDSAMYLCASSLVRGAGELFFGEGSRLTVL.

This clonotype was picked up one time. The chain recombines TRBV4-1 with TRBJ1-2, with unresolved D. CDR1 is MGHRA, CDR2 YSYEKL, per germline. Trimming pared 4 bases from V and 2 bases from J, leaving 14 bases between. CDR3 length equals 15 residues. CDR3 sequence: CASSLQVPVNYGYTF. CDR3 in DNA: TGCGCCAGCAGCCTTCAGGTCCCGGTAAACTATGGCTACACCTTC.

The chain recombines TRBV7-9 with TRBJ2-1; 10 bases fit TRBD2. Per the germline V gene, CDR1 is SEHNR and CDR2 is FQNEAQ (reference sequence). V lost 4 bases to trimming and J lost 3 bases; unmatched junction nucleotides: 9. The CDR3 covers 17 residues. The CDR3 DNA reads TGTGCCAGCAGCTCGATAAAACTAGCGGGGCGCTACAATGAGCAGTTCTTC. It encodes CASSSIKLAGRYNEQFF. Full variable domain (rest looked up from reference TRBV7-9 and TRBJ2-1): DTGVSQNPRHKITKRGQNVTFRCDPISEHNRLYWYRQTLGQGPEFLTYFQNEAQLEKSRLLSDRFSAERPKGSFSTLEIQRTEQGDSAMYLCASSSIKLAGRYNEQFFGPGTRLTVL.

The rearrangement uses TRBV15 and TRBJ2-4, with TRBD1 matching over 8 bases. The CDR3 has 16 residues. Per the germline V gene, CDR1 is LNHNV and CDR2 is YYDKDF (reference sequence). Unmatched junction bases numbered 8, after V lost 1 base and J lost 6 bases. CDR3 coding DNA: TGTGCCACCAGCAGAGGACAGGGGAGCACAGGAAACATTCAGTACTTC. This sequence encodes CATSRGQGSTGNIQYF.

This clonotype is a singleton in its sample. The chain couples TRBV3-1 to TRBJ2-5; 11 nucleotides match TRBD2. The CDR3 covers 18 residues. With V trimmed by 6 bases and J by 6 bases, 18 bases remained unmatched. Germline V gene data show CDR1 as LGHDT and CDR2 as YNNKEL (reference sequence). The CDR3 here is CASSHASTSGSFEKTQYF. The CDR3 DNA reads as TGTGCCAGCAGTCACGCTTCAACTAGCGGGAGCTTTGAAAAGACCCAGTACTTC.

V gene TRBV12-3 or TRBV12-4 combines with J gene TRBJ2-1, with 12 positions matching TRBD2. The CDR3 sequence is 14 residues long. Trimming removed 9 bases from V and 9 bases from J; junction bases left unmatched: 9. The CDR3 loop is CASRLAGVMGEQFF. The CDR3 coding sequence is TGTGCCAGTCGACTAGCGGGAGTCATGGGTGAGCAGTTCTTC.

The gene calls are TRBV20-1 and TRBJ1-1, with no clear D. CDR1 is DFQATT, CDR2 SNEGSKA, per germline (reference sequence). The CDR3 contains 11 residues. The germline V and J ends were trimmed by 6 bases and 1 base, with 6 bases remaining between them. Here the CDR3 reads CSATRNTEAFF. CDR3 nucleotides: TGCAGTGCGACAAGGAACACTGAAGCTTTCTTT.

This clonotype was observed at least ten times. V gene TRBV5-5 combines with J gene TRBJ2-4; TRBD2 matches 9 bases. This CDR3 spans 15 amino acids. CDR1 and CDR2 from the germline V gene are SGHKS and YYEKEE (reference sequence). Unmatched junction bases numbered 9, after V lost 4 bases and J lost 7 bases. The chain's CDR3 is CASSTRLAERNIQYF. CDR3 sequence (DNA): TGTGCCAGCAGCACTCGACTAGCGGAGAGGAACATTCAGTACTTC.

The chain has TRBV11-2 and TRBJ2-2; TRBD2 agrees at 9 bases. CDR1 SGHAT and CDR2 FQNNGV come from the germline V gene. The CDR3 loop spans 18 amino acids. The trim removed 1 base at V and 3 bases at J, leaving 9 bases unmatched. The CDR3 nucleotides are TGTGCCAGCAGCTTAGTGGCCGGACTAGCGACGTACACCGGGGAGCTGTTTTTT. Translation: CASSLVAGLATYTGELFF.

The chain joins TRBV5-1 to TRBJ2-1; D ambiguous. The CDR3 sequence is 14 residues long. V was cut by 1 base and J by 7 bases, with 12 bases left in between. Germline V gives CDR1 SGHRS, CDR2 YFSETQ. CDR3 region: CASSLQGGLNEQFF. The CDR3 nucleotides read TGCGCCAGCAGCTTGCAAGGCGGCCTGAATGAGCAGTTCTTC.

This chain links TRBV20-1 with TRBJ2-1; 7 bases are shared with TRBD2. Germline values: CDR1 DFQATT, CDR2 SNEGSKA (reference sequence). The CDR3 has 12 amino acids. The CDR3 nucleotides are TGCGGGGGACTACTAACCTACAATGAGCAGTTCTTC. As protein: CGGLLTYNEQFF.

CDR3 DNA sequence: TGTGCCAGCAGTTTAAGCGGGAGGAGGTACAATGAGCAGTTCTTC. Its protein is CASSLSGRRYNEQFF. This chain links TRBV27 with TRBJ2-1; 9 bases line up with TRBD2. Unmatched junction bases numbered 3, after V lost 2 bases and J lost 4 bases. Germline V CDR1 and CDR2: MNHEY, SMNVEV (reference sequence). There are 15 residues in the CDR3.

The V gene is TRBV29-1, the J gene TRBJ2-1; no definite D call. Trimming left V 3 bases short and J 9 bases short, with 6 bases between. This CDR3 is 10 amino acids long. Germline values: CDR1 SQVTM, CDR2 ANQGSEA. CDR3 protein: CSVDTGEQFF. Here the CDR3 DNA reads TGCAGCGTTGATACCGGTGAGCAGTTCTTC.

CDR3 residues: CASSLGTSGGGDEQFF. The CDR3 DNA sequence: TGTGCCAGCAGCTTAGGGACTAGCGGAGGTGGTGATGAGCAGTTCTTC. The chain carries TRBV11-1 and TRBJ2-1; TRBD2 matches at 10 bases. Unmatched junction bases numbered 8, after V lost 1 base and J lost 8 bases. Germline values: CDR1 SGHAT, CDR2 FQDESV (reference sequence). This CDR3 has 16 amino acids.